This T cell receptor (beta chain) emerged from a study of cytotoxic CD8 clonotypes in ibrutinib-treated CLL (dated by TCRdb to the early 2020s). Notes on the research overall: In this cohort, 15 patients were treatment-naive and fewer than 13 were relapsed/refractory, while about 17 had unmutated IGHV. Longitudinal samples were available for about 30% of the roughly 86 trial participants. Response samples were obtained after a median of around 11 months of treatment, with a range of about 6 to 36 months. On average, each sample had 255,043 productive templates and almost 95,000 productive rearrangements. Every sample from remission and from progressive disease was obtained while the patients were still on ibrutinib. Cryopreserved peripheral blood mononuclear cells were obtained before treatment, at response, and at either sustained remission or disease progression. Partial responses were observed in 24 patients and complete responses in 2; after a median follow-up of about 69 months, remission was maintained in roughly 14 patients and progression was observed in 12.

V sheds 6 bases and J sheds 6 bases, leaving 8 bases between their ends. The CDR3, cysteine through phenylalanine, is 11 amino acids long. Only CDR3 DNA is held: 33 bases, read in frame from base 1. CDR1 and CDR2, per the germline V gene, are SNHLY and FYNNEI. Results the study describes overall, beyond this receptor: At baseline, clonality was higher than in age-matched healthy donors and showed a strong correlation with circulating CD8+ T-cell counts. Public clonotypes were found to be uncommon and were observed to contract or remain stable during treatment; the increase in clonality was shown to reflect expansion of private clonotypes at ibrutinib response. At ibrutinib response clonality went up, during sustained remission it held steady, and at progression it dropped back toward baseline. Lymph node repertoires were not examined, and the timing of sampling was not matched between patients in sustained remission and those whose disease progressed.

In regard to this clone: Its antigen specificity is not known. No much larger clonotype is one base removed from it; base qualities were not supplied.

A MiSeq instrument was used for deep resolution sequencing, which targeted depths ranging from 1 in 1 million up to 1 in 200,000 T cells, with coverage averaging 10x for each clonotype. The immunoSEQ hsTCRB Kit was used to generate TCR beta libraries. The original methods were these. ImmunoSEQ Data Assistant and ImmunoSEQ Analyzer were used for data analysis, and V, D and J genes were assigned according to IMGT definitions. Clonality, which ranges from 0 to 1, was calculated by subtracting the normalized Shannon entropy of productive rearrangement frequencies from one. Public clonotype analysis was restricted to overrepresented clonotypes comprising at least 0.05% of each patient's repertoire. Some twelve age-matched healthy donor repertoires from immuneACCESS were used as controls for clonality. The clones in this table, taken by TCRdb from immuneACCESS, are in-frame only. Not every clone is retained; where verified, under half of the shortfall comes from an unresolved V gene, and the cause of the rest is unknown. That table furnishes V, J and clone size, whereas the DNA furnished D and trimming. The sample records 150,000 to 200,000 clones, about four fifths of which are singletons. About 5% of the sample belongs to the ten largest clones.

What this sample's time point label stands for: 20 to 30 months on ibrutinib. Roughly 2 micrograms of genomic DNA were extracted from cryopreserved PBMCs for TCR beta library preparation. Longitudinal blood samples from CLL patients receiving ibrutinib monotherapy were subjected to high-throughput TCR beta sequencing. The patients were enrolled in a single-center, open-label phase 2 trial of ibrutinib monotherapy. In this chain, TRBV2 is recombined with TRBJ1-1; the D gene cannot be resolved reliably. The sequence was obtained from a human donor with chronic lymphocytic leukemia. This specimen was PBMCs, taken after 24 months of ibrutinib treatment. The DNA reads TGTGCCAGCAGCGGGGTTTCTGAAGCTTTCTTT. This translates into CASSGVSEAFF.